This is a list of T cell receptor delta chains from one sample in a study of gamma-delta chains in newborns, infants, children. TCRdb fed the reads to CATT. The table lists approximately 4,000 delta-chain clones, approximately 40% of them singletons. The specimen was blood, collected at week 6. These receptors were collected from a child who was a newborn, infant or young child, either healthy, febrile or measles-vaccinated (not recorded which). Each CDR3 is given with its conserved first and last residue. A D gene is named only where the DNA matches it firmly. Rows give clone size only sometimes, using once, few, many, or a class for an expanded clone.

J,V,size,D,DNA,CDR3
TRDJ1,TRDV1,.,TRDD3,TGTGCTCTTGGGGATCCCGACCGCCTCCCCACACTGGGGGTTAGGGCCACCGATAAACTCATCTTT,CALGDPDRLPTLGVRATDKLIF
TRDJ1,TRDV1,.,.,TGTGCTCTTGGGGAACCGGAAACGAAACTCATCTTT,CALGEPETKLIF
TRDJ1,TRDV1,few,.,TGTGCTCTTGGGGAGCGCCCCTTCCTTCCTACGACCCGGGGATACGGGGGACTCATCTTT,CALGERPFLPTTRGYGGLIF
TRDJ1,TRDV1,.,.,TGTGCTCTTGGGGAACGGCCCTCCCATCATAAACTCATCTTT,CALGERPSHHKLIF
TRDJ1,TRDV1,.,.,TGTGCTCTGGGGGAAGAAGGTTTGGGAATTCTAAAGTACACCGATAAACTCATCTTT,CALGEEGLGILKYTDKLIF
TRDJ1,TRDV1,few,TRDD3,TGTGCTCTTGGGGACCCCTCTGGGAGGATACGGGGAATCGGGAAACTCATCTTT,CALGDPSGRIRGIGKLIF
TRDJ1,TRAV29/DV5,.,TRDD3,TGTGCAGCAAGTGAGCAAAACGGAGCATTCCTACTGGGGGATACCCACACCGATAAACTCATCTTT,CAASEQNGAFLLGDTHTDKLIF
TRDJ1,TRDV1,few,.,TGTGCTCTTGGGGGGCCTCCCCTTTCTTACCGTCCGTACACCGATAAACTCATCTTT,CALGGPPLSYRPYTDKLIF
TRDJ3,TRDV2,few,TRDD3,TGTGCCTGTGACACTCTACTGGGGGATGGGGTCTCCTGGGACACCCGACAGATGTTTTTC,CACDTLLGDGVSWDTRQMFF
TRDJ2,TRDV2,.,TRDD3,TGTGCCTGTGACAAATGGGGGATGGCACAACTCTTCTTT,CACDKWGMAQLFF
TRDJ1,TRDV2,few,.,TGTGCCTGTGACCGCAGGGGGGGAAAAACCGATAAACTCATCTTT,CACDRRGGKTDKLIF
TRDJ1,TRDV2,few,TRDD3,TGTGCCTGTGACACCGGTTTGCCTCCACGGGGGATACCCACCGATAAACTCATCTTT,CACDTGLPPRGIPTDKLIF
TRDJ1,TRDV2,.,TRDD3,TGTGCCTGTGACACGGTACTGGGGGATACCCCCGATAAACTCATCTTT,CACDTVLGDTPDKLIF
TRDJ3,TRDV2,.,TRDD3,TGTGCCTGTGACACCGTACTGGGGGACAGCTCCTGGGACACCCGACAGATGTTTTTC,CACDTVLGDSSWDTRQMFF
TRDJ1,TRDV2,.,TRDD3,TGTGCCTGTGACGGGATGGGTACTGGGGGATACGGTCCCGATAAACTCATCTTT,CACDGMGTGGYGPDKLIF
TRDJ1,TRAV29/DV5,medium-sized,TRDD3,TGTGCAGCAAGCGCTTTCCGAGTGGGGGACACGGACACCCTCGATAAACTCATCTTT,CAASAFRVGDTDTLDKLIF
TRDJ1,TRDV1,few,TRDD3,TGTGCTCTTGGGGAATTGGGATATATCCCTACAGTGGGGGATACCGCTCCCCTTAAACTCATCTTT,CALGELGYIPTVGDTAPLKLIF
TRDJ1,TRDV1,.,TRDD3,TGTGCTCTTGGGGAACTAAAAACCTTCCCCCATACTGGGGGAGCGTACACCGATAAACTCATCTTT,CALGELKTFPHTGGAYTDKLIF
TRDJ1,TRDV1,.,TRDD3,TGTGCTCTTGGGGGGCTACTGGGGGATAGGGGTACGGCCGATAAACTCATCTTT,CALGGLLGDRGTADKLIF
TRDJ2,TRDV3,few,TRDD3,TGTGCCGCCGGGTGGGGGATATTTCCTTTGACAGCACAACTCTTCTTT,CAAGWGIFPLTAQLFF
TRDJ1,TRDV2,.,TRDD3,TGTGCCTGTGCCCCTACTGGGGGATATGCGAACACCGATAAACTCATCTTT,CACAPTGGYANTDKLIF
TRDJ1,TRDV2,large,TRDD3,TGTGCCTGTGACACTCTACTGGGGGATAGCAGTGATACCGATAAACTCATCTTT,CACDTLLGDSSDTDKLIF
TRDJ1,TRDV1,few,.,TGTGCTCTTGGGCTAACTTCCTCCCTTGATCTGGGTATCTGCGAACTCATCTTT,CALGLTSSLDLGICELIF
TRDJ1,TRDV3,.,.,TGTGCCTTTAGTCCGCTTCTTCCTACGGGAACCTGGGGGATGACCGATAAACTCATCTTT,CAFSPLLPTGTWGMTDKLIF
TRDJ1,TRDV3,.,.,TGTGCCTTCCCGGAAGGGCCTTCCTATCGACGGTTCTGGGGGACCACCGATAAACTCATCTTT,CAFPEGPSYRRFWGTTDKLIF
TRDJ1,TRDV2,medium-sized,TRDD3,TGTGCCTGTGACACCCGGGGGTTACTGGGGGATACGGACACCGATAAACTCATCTTT,CACDTRGLLGDTDTDKLIF
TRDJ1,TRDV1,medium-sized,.,TGTGCTCTTGGGGAAGACGGGGGACGTGTACGGTGTACCGATAAACTCATCTTT,CALGEDGGRVRCTDKLIF
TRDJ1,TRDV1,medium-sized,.,TGTGCTCTTGGGGAACTCCCCTCCACAGTCACCGATAAACTCATCTTT,CALGELPSTVTDKLIF
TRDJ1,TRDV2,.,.,TGTGCCTGTGACACCGTTACTCCGTGGGGCACCGATAAACTCATCTTT,CACDTVTPWGTDKLIF